The next 4 T cell receptor beta chains were all read from a single sample in a study of T cells in Graves' hyperthyroidism and ophthalmopathy. RNA transcripts were the template for amplifying TCR beta CDR3 regions. Initially, a first-round RT-PCR of the TCR CDR3 employed the HTBI primer set. From the multiplex PCR reads, TCRdb called clonotypes with MiXCR, one entry per CDR3 protein. The sample lists about 350,000 distinct CDR3 sequences, approximately 15% occurring once. The sample comprised blood. The source of these receptors is a woman aged 30 to 39 with Graves' hyperthyroidism.

V usage is TRBV6-2 or TRBV6-3 and J usage is TRBJ2-1; 7 nucleotides match TRBD1. CDR1 and CDR2 from the germline V gene are MNHEY and SVGEGT. CDR3 size: 14 residues. The J segment lost 5 bases and the V segment lost 4 bases, leaving 5 bases of the junction unmatched. The chain's CDR3 is CASSSSDRNNEQFF. The CDR3 bases are TGTGCCAGCAGTTCCTCGGACAGGAACAATGAGCAGTTCTTC.

As for this clonotype: The junction differs from germline at one of its ends, possibly a read error. This sequence joins TRBV27 and TRBJ2-2; 9 bases align to TRBD2. The length of the CDR3 is 13 residues. Germline V gene data show CDR1 as MNHEY and CDR2 as SMNVEV (reference sequence). The CDR3 sequence: CASSRLAARGAVF. The CDR3 DNA reads TGTGCCAGCAGTCGACTAGCGGCCCGGGGAGCTGTTTTT.

This chain uses TRBV6-2 or TRBV6-3 with TRBJ1-2; unclear D gene. Trimming cost V 2 bases and J 8 bases, with 12 bases left between them. Germline V gene data show CDR1 as MNHEY and CDR2 as SVGEGT. The CDR3 sequence is 13 residues long. The CDR3 loop reads CASSYRPSAGYTF. The DNA for the CDR3 is TGTGCCAGCAGTTACCGGCCGTCTGCCGGCTACACCTTC.

At least ten counts were recorded for this clonotype. The chain carries TRBV12-3 or TRBV12-4 and TRBJ1-2, with D possibly matching TRBD1 (5 bases). V lost 5 bases and J lost 4, with 11 bases in between. The CDR3 has 13 residues. In nucleotides, the CDR3 is TGTGCCAGCAGTGCCGACAGCCTCTATGGCTACACCTTC. Protein: CASSADSLYGYTF.